Detailed here is one T cell receptor (beta chain). The antigen is unknown. This sample was taken from a study of OX40 agonist ivuxolimab in advanced cancers. Overall study: The study reported partial responses in three patients: one hepatocellular carcinoma, two cutaneous melanoma. Study-level points and caveats: On average, CD8+ T cells had more expanded clones than CD4+. Clonal expansion among partial responders at 0.1-3.0 mg/kg ranked near the lowest. CD4+ and CD8+ blood T cells expanded clonally by week 6 at 0.1 to 3.0 mg/kg.

This table comes from immunoSEQ multiplex PCR, and its TCRdb copy is limited to in-frame clones, with some not included. This table holds 20,000 or so clones, 79% found once. The receptor was isolated from an adult with an advanced solid tumor such as melanoma, head and neck, liver or kidney cancer. The starting material was CD4+ or CD8+ T cells sorted from blood, obtained in a trial of the OX40 agonist ivuxolimab.

The CDR3 spells CASSLRDRGQDEQFF. In DNA, the CDR3 is TGTGCCAGCAGTTTAAGGGACAGGGGGCAAGATGAGCAGTTCTTC. V usage is TRBV27 and J usage is TRBJ2-1; 12 positions match TRBD1. Germline V lookup: CDR1 MNHEY, CDR2 SMNVEV (reference sequence). CDR3 length: 15 amino acids. J was trimmed by 8 bases and V by 2 bases; bases with no gene match: 4.